These 25 T cell receptor beta chains were sequenced from one sample in a study of T cell clonality in common variable immunodeficiency. Overall study results and limits: Fewer deletions and N-nucleotide insertions were reportedly seen in common variable immunodeficiency TCR beta sequences.

TCRdb's copy holds only in-frame clones and misses some; the assay was immunoSEQ multiplex PCR. This sample comprises over 20,000 clones, none seen once only. Their cognate antigens are unknown. The sample comprised peripheral blood mononuclear cells. These TCRs come from a human donor with common variable immunodeficiency.

This clone has a count of ten or more. The CDR3 goes on 3 residues after the read ends, and that part is filled in from the germline J gene. The chain links TRBV6-1 to TRBJ1-2; TRBD1 matches at 7 bases. The CDR3 consists of 16 residues. The junction had 10 bases not matched to a gene; V was cut back by 4 bases and J by 2 bases. Germline-derived CDR1 and CDR2 are MNHNS and SASEGT. The covered CDR3 bases are TGTGCCAGCAGTGTCGATAACAGGGGAGGAAACTATGGC. It codes for CASSVDNRGGNYG. The entire CDR3 sequence reads CASSVDNRGGNYGYTF.

Of note for this clone: Being one base from a much bigger clone, this may be a read error. Sequencing ends 3 residues short of the CDR3 end; the germline J gene provides the rest. The chain carries TRBV7-9 and TRBJ1-2; 8 bases agree with TRBD1. Germline CDR1 SEHNR, CDR2 FQNEAQ (reference sequence). CDR3 length: 14 residues. The chain's CDR3 is CSSSTPGTGHGYTF. The CDR3 DNA, read in part, is TGTTCCAGCAGCACACCCGGGACAGGTCATGGC.

This clone was recorded many times. The read terminates 3 residues ahead of where the CDR3 ends, so the germline J gene completes it. The V gene is TRBV19, the J gene TRBJ2-7; the D is unclear. Trimming took 3 bases from V and 0 from J, leaving 6 bases between them. CDR3 size: 13 residues. The V gene's germline CDR1 is LNHDA and CDR2 SQIVND (reference sequence). Here the CDR3 reads CASSIGSSYEQYF. The sequenced CDR3 bases are TGTGCCAGTAGTATTGGTAGCTCCTACGAG.

This clone was detected many times. The read finishes 3 residues shy of the CDR3 end, and the germline J gene is used to complete it. The rearrangement joins TRBV5-1 to TRBJ1-2; tentatively, D is TRBD1 (5 bases). Per germline, CDR1 SGHRS and CDR2 YFSETQ. The CDR3 runs to 13 residues. CDR3 bases read: TGCGCCAGCAGCTCCAGGGTGCAGGGTCAC. Translated: CASSSRVQGH. The CDR3 as a whole reads CASSSRVQGHYTF. Full variable domain (rest looked up from reference TRBV5-1 and TRBJ1-2): KAGVTQTPRYLIKTRGQQVTLSCSPISGHRSVSWYQQTPGQGLQFLFEYFSETQRNKGNFPGRFSGRQFSNSRSEMNVSTLELGDSALYLCASSSRVQGHYTFGSGTRLTVV.

This clone was picked up many times. Read data end 3 residues before the CDR3 end; the end is taken from the germline J gene. V and J are TRBV2 and TRBJ2-2, with 9 bases aligning to TRBD1. After removal of 1 base from V and 4 bases from J, the junction contained 4 bases not matched to a gene. The CDR3 loop spans 16 amino acids. CDR1 is SNHLY and CDR2 is FYNNEI in the germline V gene. The CDR3 sequence is CASSEGQGVVTGELFF. The part of the CDR3 DNA that was read is TGTGCCAGCAGTGAAGGACAGGGGGTAGTCACCGGGGAG.

This clone is labeled as medium-sized. The DNA ends 3 residues before the CDR3 does, and the rest of the CDR3 is filled in from the germline J gene. The chain recombines TRBV5-6 with TRBJ1-1; D gene ambiguous. Germline CDR1 is SGHDT and CDR2 is YYEEEE. The V end was cut by 4 bases, the J end by 6 bases, with 7 bases between. The CDR3 consists of 11 residues. CDR3 DNA, as far as it was read: TGTGCCAGCAGCCTTGGGCCTGAA. This codes for CASSLGPE. The entire CDR3 protein is CASSLGPEAFF.

This clone was seen ten or more times. The CDR3 end lies 3 residues beyond the end of the read and is filled in from the germline J gene. The chain is built from TRBV7-2 and TRBJ1-1; D gene uncertain. This CDR3 has 13 residues. The germline CDR1 and CDR2 sequences are SGHTA and FQGNSA. The V gene lost 1 base and the J gene lost 1 base, with 4 bases spanning the gap. This chain's CDR3 is CASSLDRNTEAFF. CDR3 DNA (partial): TGTGCCAGCAGCTTAGACAGGAACACTGAA.

This clone was detected ten times or more. The CDR3 loop reads CASSGLDTQYF. Partial CDR3 DNA: TGTGCCAGCAGTGGACTAGATACG. The rearrangement joins TRBV5-6 to TRBJ2-3; the D gene is possibly TRBD2 (5 bases). The read ends 3 residues early relative to the CDR3; the germline J gene fills the gap. The CDR3 totals 11 residues. The germline V gene has CDR1 SGHDT and CDR2 YYEEEE. V was pared by 5 bases and J by 5 bases, with 6 bases between.

This clone was seen at least ten times. The CDR3 end falls 3 residues outside the read, so it is completed with the germline J gene. This sequence joins TRBV28 and TRBJ1-5; no clear D. The CDR3 totals 12 residues. CDR1 is MDHEN, CDR2 SYDVKM, per germline. The ends were cut back, 9 bases at V and 0 bases at J, with 6 bases in the middle. The part of the CDR3 DNA that was read is TGTGCCAGTCGGGGTAGCAATCAGCCC. This gives the protein CASRGSNQP. From start to end, the CDR3 is CASRGSNQPQHF.

This clone was seen at least ten times. The read falls 3 residues short of the CDR3 end, and the missing part is taken from the germline J gene. The chain combines TRBV19 with TRBJ2-1; no clear D. The CDR3 length is 16 residues. The germline V and J ends were trimmed by 3 bases and 0 bases, with 12 bases remaining between them. Germline CDR1 and CDR2: LNHDA and SQIVND (reference sequence). The CDR3 spells CASSIVPQSSYNEQFF. The DNA read from the CDR3 is TGTGCCAGTAGTATTGTGCCACAAAGCTCCTACAATGAG.

This clone was picked up many times. The read terminates 3 residues before the CDR3 end, so the remaining end is supplied by the germline J gene. This rearrangement joins TRBV7-9 to TRBJ1-4; 10 nucleotides align to TRBD1. Trimming took 5 bases from V and 7 from J; bases not matched to a gene: 4. Germline loops: CDR1 SEHNR, CDR2 FQNEAQ (reference sequence). The CDR3 loop spans 14 amino acids. The sequenced CDR3 bases are TGTGCCAGCAGCATTTGGGACAGGGGTGAAAAA. Translation: CASSIWDRGEK. The entire CDR3 sequence reads CASSIWDRGEKLFF.

This clone was seen ten or more times. The CDR3 end lies 3 residues beyond the end of the read and is filled in from the germline J gene. This sequence joins TRBV7-6 and TRBJ2-1; 7 bases match TRBD2. The germline CDR1 and CDR2 sequences are SGHVS and FNYEAQ. V trimming: 6 bases; J trimming: 8 bases; junction bases outside the gene matches: 4. This CDR3 is built from 12 residues. CDR3 region: CASRGGGDEQFF. Partial CDR3 DNA: TGTGCCAGCAGGGGCGGGGGTGATGAG. Looking up the rest from reference TRBV7-6 and TRBJ2-1 gives the full variable domain: GAGVSQSPRYKVTKRGQDVALRCDPISGHVSLYWYRQALGQGPEFLTYFNYEAQQDKSGLPNDRFSAERPEGSISTLTIQRTEQRDSAMYRCASRGGGDEQFFGPGTRLTVL.

This clone was seen repeatedly, ten times or more. The read finishes 3 residues shy of the CDR3 end, and the germline J gene is used to complete it. The chain couples TRBV20-1 to TRBJ1-2; TRBD1 aligns across 9 bases. The CDR3 runs to 12 residues. J was trimmed by 7 bases and V by 6 bases; bases with no gene match: 6. Germline CDR1 DFQATT, CDR2 SNEGSKA (reference sequence). CDR3 residues: CSARRQGGGYTF. The part of the CDR3 DNA that was read is TGCAGTGCCAGAAGACAGGGGGGTGGC.

This clone was recorded many times. With the read ending 3 residues before the CDR3 end, the germline J gene is used to fill in that end. The chain couples TRBV18 to TRBJ2-3; D might be TRBD1 (5 bases). Germline CDR1 KGHSH, CDR2 LQKENI. V was pared by 3 bases and J by 0 bases, with 10 bases between. The CDR3 is 15 residues long. The CDR3 spells CASSPVRVSTDTQYF. CDR3 DNA (partial): TGTGCCAGCTCACCGGTCAGGGTGAGCACAGATACG.

This clone was counted ten times or more. The read gets to within 3 residues of the CDR3 end, and the germline J gene fills in the rest. The chain couples TRBV5-1 to TRBJ1-2; weak D call: TRBD1 (6 bases). From germline, CDR1 is SGHRS and CDR2 YFSETQ. The CDR3 has 14 residues. The V and J ends lost 0 bases and 7 bases respectively, with 13 bases between them. Here the CDR3 reads CASSLEDSIGGYTF. CDR3 DNA, as far as it was read: TGCGCCAGCAGCTTGGAGGACAGCATAGGTGGC.

This clone was counted at least ten times. The missing CDR3 end, 3 residues past where the read stops, is filled in from the germline J gene. V and J are TRBV5-1 and TRBJ1-1; perhaps TRBD1 as D (6 bases). This CDR3 has 13 residues. V was shortened by 2 bases and J by 1 base, with 6 bases between the two germline ends. The germline V gene has CDR1 SGHRS and CDR2 YFSETQ. CDR3 protein: CASSLQGNTEAFF. The CDR3 bases that were read are TGCGCCAGCAGCTTACAGGGGAACACTGAA.

Judged by abundance, this clone is medium-sized. Read coverage stops 3 residues before the CDR3 terminus; the germline J gene supplies the remainder. This chain joins TRBV19 and TRBJ1-4; 8 bases align to TRBD1. The CDR3 consists of 16 residues. The ends lost 7 bases at V and 3 bases at J; junction bases unmatched: 10. Germline V gene sequence: CDR1 LNHDA, CDR2 SQIVND (reference sequence). CDR3: CASTGLTGGSNEKLFF. Partial CDR3 DNA: TGTGCCAGTACCGGGTTAACAGGGGGATCTAATGAAAAA.

Many counts were recorded for this clone. The read ends 3 residues shy of where the CDR3 ends; the end is completed using the germline J gene. The V and J genes are TRBV5-1 and TRBJ2-3, with D possibly being TRBD2 (5 bases). The CDR3 sequence is 15 residues long. Trimming shortened V by 0 bases and J by 2 bases, and 10 bases separated the two germline ends. Germline-derived CDR1 and CDR2 are SGHRS and YFSETQ. Incomplete CDR3 DNA: TGCGCCAGCAGCTTGGACGGGGTTACCACAGATACG. This encodes CASSLDGVTTDT. The whole CDR3 reads CASSLDGVTTDTQYF.

This clone was detected a few times. The read falls 3 residues short of the CDR3 end, and the missing part is taken from the germline J gene. The same CDR3 also results from other DNA sequences found in this sample. The chain combines TRBV5-5 with TRBJ2-3, with D unresolved. Looked up from germline, CDR1 is SGHKS and CDR2 is YYEKEE (reference sequence). The germline V and J ends were trimmed by 1 base and 2 bases, with 8 bases remaining between them. The CDR3 length is 14 residues. The CDR3 bases that were read are TGTGCCAGCAGCTTGAGCACTATCACAGATACG. As protein: CASSLSTITDT. The CDR3 as a whole reads CASSLSTITDTQYF.

Many counts were recorded for this clone. Sequencing ends 3 residues short of the CDR3 end; the germline J gene provides the rest. The V gene is TRBV2, the J gene TRBJ2-5, with 8 bases fitting TRBD1. V lost 3 bases to trimming and J lost 5 bases; unmatched junction nucleotides: 2. The CDR3 runs to 13 residues. Germline loops: CDR1 SNHLY, CDR2 FYNNEI. CDR3 loop: CASSDRGPETQYF. The sequenced CDR3 bases are TGTGCCAGCAGTGACAGGGGGCCGGAGACC.

This clone was observed at least ten times. The read comes to an end 3 residues before the CDR3 does, leaving the germline J gene to fill in the end. The genes are TRBV19 and TRBJ2-1; 9 bases are a match to TRBD1. The trim removed 4 bases at V and 0 bases at J, leaving 4 bases unmatched. This CDR3 contains 16 residues. In germline, CDR1 is LNHDA, CDR2 SQIVND (reference sequence). CDR3 residues: CASSTLQGASYNEQFF. Incomplete CDR3 DNA: TGTGCCAGTAGTACCCTACAGGGGGCCTCCTACAATGAG.

The sample holds many counts of this clone. The CDR3 goes on 3 residues after the read ends, and that part is filled in from the germline J gene. The chain has TRBV19 and TRBJ2-1; tentative D call: TRBD2 (6 bases). Germline CDR1 reads LNHDA; CDR2 reads SQIVND (reference sequence). This CDR3 has 14 residues. The V end was cut by 7 bases, the J end by 0 bases, with 10 bases between. This CDR3 is CASTWDSSYNEQFF. The CDR3 DNA, read in part, is TGTGCCAGTACCTGGGACTCCTCCTACAATGAG. Combining the CDR3 with reference TRBV19 and TRBJ2-1 gives the whole variable domain DGGITQSPKYLFRKEGQNVTLSCEQNLNHDAMYWYRQDPGQGLRLIYYSQIVNDFQKGDIAEGYSVSREKKESFPLTVTSAQKNPTAFYLCASTWDSSYNEQFFGPGTRLTVL.

This clone was observed many times. The CDR3 end lies 3 residues beyond the end of the read and is filled in from the germline J gene. The chain has TRBV19 and TRBJ2-2, with D possibly being TRBD2 (6 bases). Germline CDR1 reads LNHDA; CDR2 reads SQIVND (reference sequence). Trimming stripped 3 bases from V and 7 bases from J, with 18 bases between. This CDR3 spans 16 amino acids. Incomplete CDR3 DNA: TGTGCCAGTAGTATCTCCGGACCGCGGGGTCACGGGGAG. Encoded protein: CASSISGPRGHGE. The complete CDR3 reads CASSISGPRGHGELFF.

The sample holds many counts of this clone. The read finishes 3 residues shy of the CDR3 end, and the germline J gene is used to complete it. The chain uses TRBV20-1 and TRBJ1-3; no firm D call. Germline V gives CDR1 DFQATT, CDR2 SNEGSKA (reference sequence). The V and J ends lost 2 bases and 0 bases respectively, with 5 bases between them. The CDR3 consists of 13 residues. The sequenced CDR3 bases are TGCAGTGCTAGATTATACTCTGGAAACACC. It codes for CSARLYSGNT. The whole CDR3 region reads CSARLYSGNTIYF.

This clone was detected many times. The read ends 3 residues early relative to the CDR3; the germline J gene fills the gap. V and J are TRBV5-1 and TRBJ2-5; D call uncertain. This CDR3 region has 14 residues. Trimming shortened V by 0 bases and J by 0 bases, and 6 bases separated the two germline ends. CDR1 and CDR2 from the germline V gene are SGHRS and YFSETQ. The DNA read from the CDR3 is TGCGCCAGCAGCTTGGAAGGTTACCAAGAGACC. It yields the protein CASSLEGYQET. From start to end, the CDR3 is CASSLEGYQETQYF.